A single T cell receptor beta chain is shown here with its context. What it recognizes is unknown. The data derive from a study of T-cell reconstitution after alpha-beta-depleted transplantation in children. Study findings and constraints: Where alpha-beta T cells came from about two months after transplant was reportedly several hundred expanded graft clones.

V lost 4 bases and J lost 6; bases outside the gene matches: 10. This CDR3 has 16 residues. CDR1 MNHEY and CDR2 SMNVEV come from the germline V gene (reference sequence). Preparation of the TCRbeta library involved a method that used unique molecular identifiers. TCRdb reprocessed the PCR reads via MiXCR and lists one record per CDR3 protein. The sample has 300,000 to 400,000 distinct CDR3 sequences, approximately 23% seen once. This sequence originates from a male patient younger than 18 who had a stem cell transplant for acute lymphoblastic leukemia, so the T cells may come from the graft donor. The source material was PBMCs, mostly from graft donor cells, sampled 180 days after TCRalphabeta/CD19-depleted stem cell transplant. The chain uses TRBV27 and TRBJ2-3; TRBD2 matches at 10 bases. The CDR3 is CASSSRLAGEVDTQYF. CDR3 bases: TGTGCCAGCAGTTCCCGGCTAGCGGGAGAGGTGGATACGCAGTATTTT.